One T cell receptor beta chain is described in this entry. Its target is unknown. The data stem from a study of a mutant IDH1 vaccine in newly diagnosed glioma. Study summary: Patients began vaccination 4-6 weeks after radiotherapy alone, or with temozolomide cycles.

Specified time point: week 5, during vaccination. The vaccine gave 300 ug of a 20-mer mutant IDH1 peptide subcutaneously per dose. The assay was immunoSEQ multiplex PCR, and TCRdb's table has in-frame clones only and misses some. The sample has about 30,000 clones, 75% to 90% seen once. The source of this sequence is a woman aged 40 to 55 with glioma. Some clones in this sample may be carry-over from other donors' samples. Sample: peripheral blood mononuclear cells (PBMCs), taken from a glioma patient whose treatment included an IDH1 peptide vaccine.

For the CDR3, the DNA is TGTGCCAGCAGTGAAGGAGCGGGGAGCTCCTACGAGCAGTACTTC. It translates to CASSEGAGSSYEQYF. The J gene is TRBJ2-7, the V gene TRBV25-1; 7 bases map to TRBD2. The junction had 4 bases not matched to a gene; V was cut back by 2 bases and J by 0 bases. Germline assignment: CDR1 MGHDK and CDR2 SYGVNS. This CDR3 is 15 amino acids long.